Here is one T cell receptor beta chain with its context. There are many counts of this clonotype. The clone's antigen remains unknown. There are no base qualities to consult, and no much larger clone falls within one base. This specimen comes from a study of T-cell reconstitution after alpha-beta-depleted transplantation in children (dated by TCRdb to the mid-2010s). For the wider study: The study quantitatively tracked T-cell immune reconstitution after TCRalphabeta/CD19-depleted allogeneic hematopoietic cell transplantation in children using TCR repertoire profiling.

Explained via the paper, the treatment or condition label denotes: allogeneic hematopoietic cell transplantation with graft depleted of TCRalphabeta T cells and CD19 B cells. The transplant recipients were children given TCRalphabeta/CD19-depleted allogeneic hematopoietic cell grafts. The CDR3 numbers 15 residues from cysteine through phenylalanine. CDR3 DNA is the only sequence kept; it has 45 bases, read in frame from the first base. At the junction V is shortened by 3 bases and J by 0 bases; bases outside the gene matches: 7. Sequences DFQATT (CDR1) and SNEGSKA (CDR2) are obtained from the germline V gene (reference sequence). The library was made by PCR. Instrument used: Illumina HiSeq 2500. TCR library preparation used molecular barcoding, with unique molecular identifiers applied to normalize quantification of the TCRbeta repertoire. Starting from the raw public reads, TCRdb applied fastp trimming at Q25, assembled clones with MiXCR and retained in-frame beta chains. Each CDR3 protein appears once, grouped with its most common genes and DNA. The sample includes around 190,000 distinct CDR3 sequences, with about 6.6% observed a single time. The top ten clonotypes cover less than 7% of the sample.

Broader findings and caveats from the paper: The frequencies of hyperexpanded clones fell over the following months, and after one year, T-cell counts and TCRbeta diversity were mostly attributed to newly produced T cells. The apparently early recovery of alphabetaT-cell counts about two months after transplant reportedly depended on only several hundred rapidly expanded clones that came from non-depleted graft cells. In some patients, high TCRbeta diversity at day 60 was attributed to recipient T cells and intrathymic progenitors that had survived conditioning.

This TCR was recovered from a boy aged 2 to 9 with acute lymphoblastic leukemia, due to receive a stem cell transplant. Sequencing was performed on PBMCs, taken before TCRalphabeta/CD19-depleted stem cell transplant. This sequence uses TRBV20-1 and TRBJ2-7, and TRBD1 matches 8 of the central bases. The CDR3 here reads CSASLVQGASYEQYF. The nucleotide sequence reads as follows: TGCAGTGCTAGTTTGGTCCAGGGGGCCTCCTACGAGCAGTACTTC.